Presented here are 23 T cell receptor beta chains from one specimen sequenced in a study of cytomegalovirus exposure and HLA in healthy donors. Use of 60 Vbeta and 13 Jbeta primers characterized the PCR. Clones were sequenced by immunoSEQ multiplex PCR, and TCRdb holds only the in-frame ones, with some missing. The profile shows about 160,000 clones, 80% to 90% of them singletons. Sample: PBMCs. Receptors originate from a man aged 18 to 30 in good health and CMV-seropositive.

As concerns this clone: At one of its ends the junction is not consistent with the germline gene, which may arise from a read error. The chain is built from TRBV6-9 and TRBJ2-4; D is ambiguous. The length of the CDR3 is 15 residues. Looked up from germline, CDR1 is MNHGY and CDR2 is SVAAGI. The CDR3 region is CASSYFSKAKNSQYF. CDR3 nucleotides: TGTGCCAGCAGTTATTTTTCGAAAGCCAAAAACAGTCAGTACTTC.

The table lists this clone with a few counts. The CDR3 protein is CASSLGQGPSYEQYF. Written as DNA, the CDR3 is TGTGCCAGCAGCCTGGGACAGGGGCCATCCTACGAGCAGTACTTC. This rearrangement joins TRBV7-6 to TRBJ2-7, with TRBD1 matching over 10 bases. This CDR3 spans 15 amino acids. J gave up 1 base and V 5 bases, and 5 bases lay outside the gene matches. The V gene's germline CDR1 is SGHVS and CDR2 FNYEAQ. The full variable domain, completed using reference TRBV7-6 and TRBJ2-7, is GAGVSQSPRYKVTKRGQDVALRCDPISGHVSLYWYRQALGQGPEFLTYFNYEAQQDKSGLPNDRFSAERPEGSISTLTIQRTEQRDSAMYRCASSLGQGPSYEQYFGPGTRLTVT.

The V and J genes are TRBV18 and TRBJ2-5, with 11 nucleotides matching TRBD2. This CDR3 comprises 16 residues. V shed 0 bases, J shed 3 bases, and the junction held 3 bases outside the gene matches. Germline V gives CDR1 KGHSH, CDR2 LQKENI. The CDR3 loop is CASSPPASGGKETQYF. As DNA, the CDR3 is TGTGCCAGCTCACCACCGGCTAGCGGGGGGAAAGAGACCCAGTACTTC. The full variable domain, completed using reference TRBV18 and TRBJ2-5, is NAGVMQNPRHLVRRRGQEARLRCSPMKGHSHVYWYRQLPEEGLKFMVYLQKENIIDESGMPKERFSAEFPKEGPSILRIQQVVRGDSAAYFCASSPPASGGKETQYFGPGTRLLVL.

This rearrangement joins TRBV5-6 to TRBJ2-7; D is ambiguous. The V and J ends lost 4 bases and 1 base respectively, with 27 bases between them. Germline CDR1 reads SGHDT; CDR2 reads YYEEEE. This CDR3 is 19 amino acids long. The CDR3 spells CASSPFFFEPGGQSYEQYF. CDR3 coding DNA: TGTGCCAGCAGCCCCTTCTTTTTTGAGCCTGGTGGGCAGTCCTACGAGCAGTACTTC.

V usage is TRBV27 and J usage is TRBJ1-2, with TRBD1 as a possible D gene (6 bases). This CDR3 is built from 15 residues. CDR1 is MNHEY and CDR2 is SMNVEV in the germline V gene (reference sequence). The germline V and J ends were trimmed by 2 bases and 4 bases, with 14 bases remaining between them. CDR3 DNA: TGTGCCAGCAGTTTAGGGGGAGGGGGGCTCTATGGCTACACCTTC. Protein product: CASSLGGGGLYGYTF.

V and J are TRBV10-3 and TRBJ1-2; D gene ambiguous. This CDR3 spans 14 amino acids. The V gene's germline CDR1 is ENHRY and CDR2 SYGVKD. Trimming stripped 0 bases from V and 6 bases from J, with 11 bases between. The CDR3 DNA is TGTGCCATCAGTGAGTCAGCCGAGGCGGATGGCTACACCTTC. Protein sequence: CAISESAEADGYTF.

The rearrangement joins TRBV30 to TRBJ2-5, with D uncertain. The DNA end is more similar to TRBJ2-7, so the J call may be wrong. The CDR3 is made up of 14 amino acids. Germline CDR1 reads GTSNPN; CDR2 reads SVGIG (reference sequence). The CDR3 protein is CACSRQDSPYEQYF. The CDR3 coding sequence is TGTGCCTGTTCCCGTCAGGATTCTCCCTACGAGCAGTACTTC.

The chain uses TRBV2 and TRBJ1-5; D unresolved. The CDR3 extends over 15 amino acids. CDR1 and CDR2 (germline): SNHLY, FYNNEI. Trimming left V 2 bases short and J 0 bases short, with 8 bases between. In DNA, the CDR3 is TGTGCCAGCAGTGAATTGCCCTATAGCAATCAGCCCCAGCATTTT. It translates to CASSELPYSNQPQHF.

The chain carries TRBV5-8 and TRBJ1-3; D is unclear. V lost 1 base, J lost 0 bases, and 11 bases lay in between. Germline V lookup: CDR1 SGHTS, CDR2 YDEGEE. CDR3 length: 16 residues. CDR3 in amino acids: CASSLQRLLSGNTIYF. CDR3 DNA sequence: TGTGCCAGCAGCTTGCAACGGTTACTCTCTGGAAACACCATATATTTT.

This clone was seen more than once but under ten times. CDR3 protein: CASSSGVSSPLHF. In nucleotides, the CDR3 is TGTGCCAGCAGTTCAGGGGTGAGCTCACCCCTCCACTTT. J is TRBJ1-6 and V is TRBV11-3, with D maybe TRBD1 (6 bases). There are 13 residues in the CDR3. Germline V CDR1 and CDR2: SGHNT, YENEEA. V was pared by 6 bases and J by 10 bases, with 13 bases between.

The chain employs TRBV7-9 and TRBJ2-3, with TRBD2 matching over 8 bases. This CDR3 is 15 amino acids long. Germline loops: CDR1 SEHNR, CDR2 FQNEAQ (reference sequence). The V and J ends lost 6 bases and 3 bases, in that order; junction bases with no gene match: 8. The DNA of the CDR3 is TGTGCCAGCAGGGGAACGGGGGGGCCAACAGATACGCAGTATTTT. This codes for CASRGTGGPTDTQYF.

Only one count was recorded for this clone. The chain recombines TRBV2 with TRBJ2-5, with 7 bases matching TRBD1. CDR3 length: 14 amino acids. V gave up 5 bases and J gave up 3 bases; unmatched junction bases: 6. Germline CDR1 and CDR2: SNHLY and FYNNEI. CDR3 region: CASSPDRVEETQYF. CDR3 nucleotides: TGTGCCAGCAGTCCTGACAGGGTTGAAGAGACCCAGTACTTC.

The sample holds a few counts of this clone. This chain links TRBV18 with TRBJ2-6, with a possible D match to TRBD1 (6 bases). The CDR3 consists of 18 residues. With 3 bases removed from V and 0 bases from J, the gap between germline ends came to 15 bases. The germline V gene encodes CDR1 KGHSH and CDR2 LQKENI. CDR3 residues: CASSPPDRLSSGANVLTF. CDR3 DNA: TGTGCCAGCTCACCGCCGGACAGATTAAGCTCTGGGGCCAACGTCCTGACTTTC.

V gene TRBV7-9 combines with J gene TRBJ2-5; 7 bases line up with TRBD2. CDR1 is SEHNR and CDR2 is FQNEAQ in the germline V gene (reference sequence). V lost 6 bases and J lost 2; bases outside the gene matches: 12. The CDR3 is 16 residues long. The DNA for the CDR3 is TGTGCCAGCAGTTCGGTCGGGCGGGGACTACAAGAGACCCAGTACTTC. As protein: CASSSVGRGLQETQYF. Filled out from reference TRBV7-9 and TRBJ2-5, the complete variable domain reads DTGVSQNPRHKITKRGQNVTFRCDPISEHNRLYWYRQTLGQGPEFLTYFQNEAQLEKSRLLSDRFSAERPKGSFSTLEIQRTEQGDSAMYLCASSSVGRGLQETQYFGPGTRLLVL.

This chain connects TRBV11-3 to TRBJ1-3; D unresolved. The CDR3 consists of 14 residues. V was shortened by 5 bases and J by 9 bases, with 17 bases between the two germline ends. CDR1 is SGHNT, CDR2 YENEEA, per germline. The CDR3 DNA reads TGTGCCAGCAGCCCGGGTATGGTGGCGAGCACCATATATTTT. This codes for CASSPGMVASTIYF.

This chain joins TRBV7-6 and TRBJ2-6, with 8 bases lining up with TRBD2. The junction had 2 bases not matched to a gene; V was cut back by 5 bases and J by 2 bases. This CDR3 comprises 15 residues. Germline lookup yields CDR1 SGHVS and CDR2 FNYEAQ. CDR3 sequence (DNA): TGTGCCAGCAGCGCGGGGGGCACTGGGGCCAACGTCCTGACTTTC. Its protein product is CASSAGGTGANVLTF.

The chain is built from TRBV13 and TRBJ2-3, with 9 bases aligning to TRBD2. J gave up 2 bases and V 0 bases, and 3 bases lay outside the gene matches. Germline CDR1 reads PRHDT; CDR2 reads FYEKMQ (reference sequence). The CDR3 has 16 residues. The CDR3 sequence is CASSLGLAGNTDTQYF. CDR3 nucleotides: TGTGCCAGCAGCTTAGGGCTAGCGGGAAACACAGATACGCAGTATTTT.

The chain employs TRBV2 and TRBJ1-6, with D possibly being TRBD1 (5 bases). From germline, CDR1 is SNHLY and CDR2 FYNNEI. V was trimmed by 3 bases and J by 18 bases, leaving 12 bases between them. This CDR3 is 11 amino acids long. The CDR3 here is CASSERQRYHF. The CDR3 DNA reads TGTGCCAGCAGTGAGCGACAGAGGTACCACTTT.

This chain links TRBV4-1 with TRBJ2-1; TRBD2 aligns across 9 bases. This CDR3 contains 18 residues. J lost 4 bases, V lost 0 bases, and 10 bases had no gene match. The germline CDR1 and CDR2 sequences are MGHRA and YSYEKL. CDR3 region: CASSQDPPGLAQYNEQFF. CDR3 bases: TGCGCCAGCAGCCAAGATCCCCCGGGACTAGCTCAGTACAATGAGCAGTTCTTC.

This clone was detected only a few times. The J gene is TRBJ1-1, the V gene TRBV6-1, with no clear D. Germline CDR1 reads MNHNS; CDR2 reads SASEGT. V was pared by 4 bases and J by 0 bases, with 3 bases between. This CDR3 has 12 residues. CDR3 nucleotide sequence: TGTGCCAGCAGTGTAATGAACACTGAAGCTTTCTTT. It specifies CASSVMNTEAFF.

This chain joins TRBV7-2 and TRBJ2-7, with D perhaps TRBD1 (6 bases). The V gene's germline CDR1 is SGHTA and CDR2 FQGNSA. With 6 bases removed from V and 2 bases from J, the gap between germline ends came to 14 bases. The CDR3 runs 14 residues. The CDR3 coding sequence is TGTGCCAGCAGTTACAGGGCTCAACCCTACGAGCAGTACTTC. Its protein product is CASSYRAQPYEQYF. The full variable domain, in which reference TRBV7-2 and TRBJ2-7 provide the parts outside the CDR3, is GAGVSQSPSNKVTEKGKDVELRCDPISGHTALYWYRQSLGQGLEFLIYFQGNSAPDKSGLPSDRFSAERTGGSVSTLTIQRTQQEDSAVYLCASSYRAQPYEQYFGPGTRLTVT.

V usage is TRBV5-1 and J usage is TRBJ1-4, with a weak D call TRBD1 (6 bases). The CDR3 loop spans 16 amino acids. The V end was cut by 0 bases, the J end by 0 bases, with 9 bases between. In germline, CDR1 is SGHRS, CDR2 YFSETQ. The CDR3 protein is CASSLGGQSTNEKLFF. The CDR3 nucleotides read TGCGCCAGCAGCTTGGGTGGACAGTCAACTAATGAAAAACTGTTTTTT.

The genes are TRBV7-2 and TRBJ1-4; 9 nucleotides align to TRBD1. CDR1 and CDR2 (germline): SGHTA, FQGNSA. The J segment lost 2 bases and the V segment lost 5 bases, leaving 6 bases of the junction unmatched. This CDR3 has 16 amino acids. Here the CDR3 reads CASSRGTGQTNEKLFF. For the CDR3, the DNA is TGTGCCAGCAGCCGTGGGACAGGGCAGACTAATGAAAAACTGTTTTTT.